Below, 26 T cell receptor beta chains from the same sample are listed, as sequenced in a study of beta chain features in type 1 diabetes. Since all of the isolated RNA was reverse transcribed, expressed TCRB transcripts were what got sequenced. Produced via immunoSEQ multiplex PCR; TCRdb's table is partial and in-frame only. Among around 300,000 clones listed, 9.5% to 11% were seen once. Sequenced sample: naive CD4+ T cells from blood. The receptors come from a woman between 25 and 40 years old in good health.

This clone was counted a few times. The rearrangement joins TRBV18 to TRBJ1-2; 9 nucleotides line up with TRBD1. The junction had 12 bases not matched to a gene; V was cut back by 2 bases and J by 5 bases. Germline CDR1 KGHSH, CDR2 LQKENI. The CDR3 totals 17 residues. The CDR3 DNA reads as TGTGCCAGCTCACCATTCCTGGGGACAGGGACCTGGTATGGCTACACCTTC. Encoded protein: CASSPFLGTGTWYGYTF.

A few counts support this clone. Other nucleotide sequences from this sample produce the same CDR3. DNA for the CDR3: TGTGCCAGCAGACAGGCTTCCTACGAGCAGTACTTC. Residues: CASRQASYEQYF. J is TRBJ2-7 and V is TRBV28; D perhaps matches TRBD1 (5 bases). Germline values: CDR1 MDHEN, CDR2 SYDVKM. V lost 6 bases and J 1 base, leaving 7 bases between the germline ends. CDR3 length: 12 residues.

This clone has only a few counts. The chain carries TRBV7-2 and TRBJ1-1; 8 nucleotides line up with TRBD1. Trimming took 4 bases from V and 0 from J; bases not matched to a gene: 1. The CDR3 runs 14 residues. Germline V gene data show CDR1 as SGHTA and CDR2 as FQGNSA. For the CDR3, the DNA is TGTGCCAGCAGCTCGGGACAGGTGAACACTGAAGCTTTCTTT. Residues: CASSSGQVNTEAFF. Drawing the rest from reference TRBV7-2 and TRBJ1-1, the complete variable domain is GAGVSQSPSNKVTEKGKDVELRCDPISGHTALYWYRQSLGQGLEFLIYFQGNSAPDKSGLPSDRFSAERTGGSVSTLTIQRTQQEDSAVYLCASSSGQVNTEAFFGQGTRLTVV.

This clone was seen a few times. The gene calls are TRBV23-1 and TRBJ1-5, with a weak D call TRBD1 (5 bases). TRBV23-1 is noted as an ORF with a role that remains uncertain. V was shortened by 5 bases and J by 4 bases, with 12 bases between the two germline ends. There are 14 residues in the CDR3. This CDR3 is CASSVDRANQPQHF. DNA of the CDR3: TGCGCCAGCAGTGTTGACAGAGCGAATCAGCCCCAGCATTTT.

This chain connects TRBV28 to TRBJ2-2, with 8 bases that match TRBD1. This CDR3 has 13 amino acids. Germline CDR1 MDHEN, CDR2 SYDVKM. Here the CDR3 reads CVGQGAETGELFF. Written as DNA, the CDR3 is TGTGTGGGGCAGGGGGCTGAGACCGGGGAGCTGTTTTTT.

CDR3 sequence (DNA): TGTGCCAGCAGCAAAGACAGGCTTACCTCCTACGAGCAGTACTTC. Amino acid sequence: CASSKDRLTSYEQYF. The V and J genes are TRBV11-2 and TRBJ2-7, with D tentatively TRBD1 (6 bases). The CDR3 consists of 15 residues. Germline V CDR1 and CDR2: SGHAT, FQNNGV. Trimming removed 5 bases at V and 0 bases at J, with 14 bases between.

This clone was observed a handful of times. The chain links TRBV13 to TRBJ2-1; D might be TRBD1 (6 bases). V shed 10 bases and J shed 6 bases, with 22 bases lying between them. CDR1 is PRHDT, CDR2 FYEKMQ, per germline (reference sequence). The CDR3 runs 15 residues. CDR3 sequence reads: CATQRRGRGVNEQFF. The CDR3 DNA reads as TGTGCCACTCAACGTCGTGGCAGGGGCGTCAATGAGCAGTTCTTC. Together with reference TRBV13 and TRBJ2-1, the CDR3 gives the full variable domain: AAGVIQSPRHLIKEKRETATLKCYPIPRHDTVYWYQQGPGQDPQFLISFYEKMQSDKGSIPDRFSAQQFSDYHSELNMSSLELGDSALYFCATQRRGRGVNEQFFGPGTRLTVL.

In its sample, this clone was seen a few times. DNA for the CDR3: TGCGCCAGCAGCTCCGGACAGGTCTACGAGCAGTACTTC. It translates to CASSSGQVYEQYF. The chain links TRBV5-1 to TRBJ2-5, with 7 bases that match TRBD1. Near its end, the DNA agrees better with TRBJ2-7, so the J call may be wrong. CDR1 is SGHRS, CDR2 YFSETQ, per germline. The CDR3 is 13 amino acids.

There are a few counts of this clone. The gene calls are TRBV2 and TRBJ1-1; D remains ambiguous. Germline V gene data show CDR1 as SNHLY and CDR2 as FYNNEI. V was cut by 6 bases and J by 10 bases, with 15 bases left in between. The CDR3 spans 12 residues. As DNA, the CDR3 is TGTGCCAGCAGAGCGACCGCGAACCCAGCTTTCTTT. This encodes CASRATANPAFF.

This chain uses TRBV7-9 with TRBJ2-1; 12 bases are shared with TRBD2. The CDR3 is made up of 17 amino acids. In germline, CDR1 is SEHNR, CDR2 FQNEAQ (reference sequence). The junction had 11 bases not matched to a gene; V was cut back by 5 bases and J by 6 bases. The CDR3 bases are TGTGCCAGCAGCCCCAGACTAGCGGGAGTGGACCGCAATGAGCAGTTCTTC. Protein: CASSPRLAGVDRNEQFF.

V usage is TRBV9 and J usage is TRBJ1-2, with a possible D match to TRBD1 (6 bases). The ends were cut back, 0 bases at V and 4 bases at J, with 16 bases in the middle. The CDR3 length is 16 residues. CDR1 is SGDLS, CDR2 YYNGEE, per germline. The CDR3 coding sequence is TGTGCCAGCAGCGTAGTTCCAATTGGACAGCTCTATGGCTACACCTTC. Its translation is CASSVVPIGQLYGYTF.

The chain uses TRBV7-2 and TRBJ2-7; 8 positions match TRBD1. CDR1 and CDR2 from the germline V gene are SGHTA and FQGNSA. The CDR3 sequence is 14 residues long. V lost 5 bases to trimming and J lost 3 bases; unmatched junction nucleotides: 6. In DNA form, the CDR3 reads TGTGCCAGCAGCCCCAGGGGGCCGATCTACGAGCAGTACTTC. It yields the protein CASSPRGPIYEQYF.

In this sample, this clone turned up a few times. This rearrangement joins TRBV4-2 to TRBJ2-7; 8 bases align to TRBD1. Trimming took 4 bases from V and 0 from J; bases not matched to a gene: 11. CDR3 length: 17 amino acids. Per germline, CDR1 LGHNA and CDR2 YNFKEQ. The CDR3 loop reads CASSPRGRTGTSYEQYF. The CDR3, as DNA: TGTGCCAGCAGCCCCCGGGGCAGGACAGGGACCTCCTACGAGCAGTACTTC.

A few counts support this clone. This CDR3 reads CASSLDPGENQPQHF. As DNA, the CDR3 is TGCGCCAGCAGCTTGGATCCAGGGGAAAATCAGCCCCAGCATTTT. J is TRBJ1-5 and V is TRBV5-1; TRBD1 might be the D (6 bases). The CDR3 contains 15 residues. CDR1 and CDR2 from the germline V gene are SGHRS and YFSETQ. Trimming cost V 0 bases and J 4 bases, with 11 bases left between them. Full variable domain (missing parts from reference TRBV5-1 and TRBJ1-5): KAGVTQTPRYLIKTRGQQVTLSCSPISGHRSVSWYQQTPGQGLQFLFEYFSETQRNKGNFPGRFSGRQFSNSRSEMNVSTLELGDSALYLCASSLDPGENQPQHFGDGTRLSIL.

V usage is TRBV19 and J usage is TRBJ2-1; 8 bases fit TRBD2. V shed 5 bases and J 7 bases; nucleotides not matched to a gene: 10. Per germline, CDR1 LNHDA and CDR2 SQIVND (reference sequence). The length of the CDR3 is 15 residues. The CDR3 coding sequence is TGTGCCAGTAGTTCCTTAGCGGGACGGTCGAATGAGCAGTTCTTC. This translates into CASSSLAGRSNEQFF.

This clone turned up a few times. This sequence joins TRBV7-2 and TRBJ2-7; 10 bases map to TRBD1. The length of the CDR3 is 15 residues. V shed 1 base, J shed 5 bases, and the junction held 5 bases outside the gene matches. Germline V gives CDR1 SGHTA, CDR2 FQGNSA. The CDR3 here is CASSLGQGAQHEQYF. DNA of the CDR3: TGTGCCAGCAGCTTAGGACAGGGGGCGCAGCACGAGCAGTACTTC.

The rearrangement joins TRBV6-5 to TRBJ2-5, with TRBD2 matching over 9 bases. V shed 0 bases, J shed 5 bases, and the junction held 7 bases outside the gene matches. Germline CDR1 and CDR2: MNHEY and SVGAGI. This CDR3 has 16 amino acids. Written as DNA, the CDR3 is TGTGCCAGCAGTTACTCCGGGACTAGCCATTGGGAGACCCAGTACTTC. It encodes CASSYSGTSHWETQYF.

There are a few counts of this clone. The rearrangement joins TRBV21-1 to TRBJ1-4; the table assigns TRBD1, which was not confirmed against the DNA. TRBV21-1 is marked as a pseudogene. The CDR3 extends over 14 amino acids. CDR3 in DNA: TGTGCCAGCATTTCAGACAGGGATCGCGAAAAACTGTTTTTT. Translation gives CASISDRDREKLFF.

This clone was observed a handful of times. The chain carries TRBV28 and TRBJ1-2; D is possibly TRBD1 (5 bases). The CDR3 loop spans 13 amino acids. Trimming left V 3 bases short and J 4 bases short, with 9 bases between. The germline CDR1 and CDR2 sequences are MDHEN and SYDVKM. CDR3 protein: CASSFPGLYGYTF. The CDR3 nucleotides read TGTGCCAGCAGTTTCCCAGGGCTCTATGGCTACACCTTC.

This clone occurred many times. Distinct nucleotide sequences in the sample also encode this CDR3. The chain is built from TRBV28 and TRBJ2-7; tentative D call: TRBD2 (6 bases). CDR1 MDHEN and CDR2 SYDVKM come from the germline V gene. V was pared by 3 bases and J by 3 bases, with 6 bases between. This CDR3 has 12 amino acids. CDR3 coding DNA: TGTGCCAGCAGTTTGGAGGGCTACGAGCAGTACTTC. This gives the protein CASSLEGYEQYF.

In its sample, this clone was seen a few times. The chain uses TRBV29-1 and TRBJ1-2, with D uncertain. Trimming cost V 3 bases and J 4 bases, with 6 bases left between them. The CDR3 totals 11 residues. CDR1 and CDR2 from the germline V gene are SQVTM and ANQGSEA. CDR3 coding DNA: TGCAGCGTTGATTCAGTCTATGGCTACACCTTC. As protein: CSVDSVYGYTF.

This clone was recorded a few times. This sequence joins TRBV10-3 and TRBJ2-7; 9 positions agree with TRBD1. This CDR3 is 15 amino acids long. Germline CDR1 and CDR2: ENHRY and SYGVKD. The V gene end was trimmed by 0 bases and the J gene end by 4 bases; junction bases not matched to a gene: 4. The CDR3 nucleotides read TGTGCCATCAGTGAGTCTGGGACAGGGACGTACGAGCAGTACTTC. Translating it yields CAISESGTGTYEQYF.

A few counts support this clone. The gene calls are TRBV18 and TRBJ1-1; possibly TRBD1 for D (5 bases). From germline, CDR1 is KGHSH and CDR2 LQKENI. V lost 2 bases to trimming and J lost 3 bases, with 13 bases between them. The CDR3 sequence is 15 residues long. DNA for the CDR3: TGTGCCAGCTCACCAGTCCAGGGCGTGGACACTGAAGCTTTCTTT. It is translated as CASSPVQGVDTEAFF.

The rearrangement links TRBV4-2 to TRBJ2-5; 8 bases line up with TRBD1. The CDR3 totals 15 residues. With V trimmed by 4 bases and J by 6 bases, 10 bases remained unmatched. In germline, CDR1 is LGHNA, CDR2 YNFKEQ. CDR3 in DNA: TGTGCCAGCAGCCCTAGTGACAGGGGAAGACAGACCCAGTACTTC. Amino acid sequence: CASSPSDRGRQTQYF.

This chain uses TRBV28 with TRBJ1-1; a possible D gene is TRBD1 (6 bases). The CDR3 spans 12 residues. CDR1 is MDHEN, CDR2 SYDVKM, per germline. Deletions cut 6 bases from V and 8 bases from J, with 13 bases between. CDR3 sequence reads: CASSLWTEEAFF. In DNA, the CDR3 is TGTGCCAGCAGCCTATGGACAGAAGAAGCTTTCTTT.

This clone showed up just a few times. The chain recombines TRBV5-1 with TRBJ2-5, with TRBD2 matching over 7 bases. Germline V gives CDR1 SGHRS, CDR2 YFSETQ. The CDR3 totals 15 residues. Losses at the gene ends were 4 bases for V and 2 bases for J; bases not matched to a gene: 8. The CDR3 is CASSRGLETQETQYF. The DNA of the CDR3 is TGCGCCAGCAGCCGCGGACTAGAAACACAAGAGACCCAGTACTTC. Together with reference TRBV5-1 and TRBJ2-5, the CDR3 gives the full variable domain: KAGVTQTPRYLIKTRGQQVTLSCSPISGHRSVSWYQQTPGQGLQFLFEYFSETQRNKGNFPGRFSGRQFSNSRSEMNVSTLELGDSALYLCASSRGLETQETQYFGPGTRLLVL.